Reported below is one T cell receptor (beta chain). Its antigen is not identified. The entry originates in a study of vaccination effects on CD4 cells after COVID-19. Study information: A median of 72 days separated the second dose and sampling.

Study-wide findings and caveats: Marked clonal contraction was seen in infection- and vaccine-induced clones late after vaccination.

Before any sequencing was done, the ViraFEST assay used viral peptide pools to expand antigen-specific CD4+ T cells. It was after around 10 days of culture that CD4+ T cells were isolated. Each participant received a vaccine that was either BNT162b2 or mRNA-1273, given as two doses. Trimming removed 5 bases from V and 7 bases from J; junction bases left unmatched: 2. Germline lookup yields CDR1 MNHNY and CDR2 SVGAGI (reference sequence). This CDR3 comprises 12 residues. Only in-frame clones appear in the TCRdb table, and some are missing; sequencing was by immunoSEQ multiplex PCR. The data hold about 61,000 clones, with approximately 73% observed a single time.

Sequences were derived from CD4+ T cells from PBMCs cultured with HCoV-229E spike peptides, sampled after COVID-19 vaccination. V usage is TRBV6-6 and J usage is TRBJ1-2; 9 bases fit TRBD1. The sequence was obtained from a human donor who received a COVID-19 vaccine. CDR3 nucleotide sequence: TGTGCCAGCAGTGACAGGGGGGGTGGCTACACCTTC. It yields the protein CASSDRGGGYTF.